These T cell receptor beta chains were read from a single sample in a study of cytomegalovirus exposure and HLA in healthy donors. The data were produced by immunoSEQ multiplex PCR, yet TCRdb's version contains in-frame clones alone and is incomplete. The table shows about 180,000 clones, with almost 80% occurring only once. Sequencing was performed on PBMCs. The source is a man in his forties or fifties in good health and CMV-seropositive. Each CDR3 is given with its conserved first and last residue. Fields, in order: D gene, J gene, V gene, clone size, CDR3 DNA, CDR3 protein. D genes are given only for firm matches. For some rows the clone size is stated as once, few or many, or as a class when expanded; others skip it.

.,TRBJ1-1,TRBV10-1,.,TGCGCCAGCAGCTTAGGGGGGGCCGGGAACACTGAAGCTTTCTTT,CASSLGGAGNTEAFF
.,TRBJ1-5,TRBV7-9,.,TGTGCCAGCAGCCACGGGGAGGGTCAGCCCCAGCATTTT,CASSHGEGQPQHF
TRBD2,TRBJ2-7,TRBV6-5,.,TGTGCCAGCAGTTCGGGACTAGGGGGCGAGCAGTACTTC,CASSSGLGGEQYF
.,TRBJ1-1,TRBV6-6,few,TGTGCCAGCAGTTCTGCCCAGAATGAAGCTTTCTTT,CASSSAQNEAFF
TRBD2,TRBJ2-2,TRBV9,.,TGTGCCAGCAGCGTAGGGACTAGCGGGAGTTTCGGGGAGCTGTTTTTT,CASSVGTSGSFGELFF
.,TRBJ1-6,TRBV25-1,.,TGTGCCAGCAGTCCACAGGGTTTCAATTCACCCCTCCACTTT,CASSPQGFNSPLHF
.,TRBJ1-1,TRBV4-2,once,TGTGCCAGCAGCCAAGATTCGGTTTGGGGGGGTGACACTGAAGCTTTCTTT,CASSQDSVWGGDTEAFF
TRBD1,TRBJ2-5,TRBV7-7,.,TGTGCCAGCAGCTTAGGAAAACAGGGGGCAGAGACCCAGTACTTC,CASSLGKQGAETQYF
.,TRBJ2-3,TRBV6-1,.,TGTGCCAGCAGTTTCAGGGAGGCGACAGATACGCAGTATTTT,CASSFREATDTQYF
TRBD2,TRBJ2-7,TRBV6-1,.,TGTGCCAGCAGTGAATCGCGGGAGTCTTACGAGCAGTACTTC,CASSESRESYEQYF
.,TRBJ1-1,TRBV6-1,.,TGTGCCAGCGGTTCGATCGGTAACACTGAAGCTTTCTTT,CASGSIGNTEAFF
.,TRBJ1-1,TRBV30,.,TGTGTCGCGGGGCTTTTCACTGAAGCTTTCTTT,CVAGLFTEAFF
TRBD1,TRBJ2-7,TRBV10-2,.,TGCGCCAGCAGTGAGTCTAACAGGGGGACGTACGAGCAGTACTTC,CASSESNRGTYEQYF
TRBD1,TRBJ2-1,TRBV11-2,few,TGTGCCAGCAGCTCGAGACAGGGCAATGAGCAGTTCTTC,CASSSRQGNEQFF
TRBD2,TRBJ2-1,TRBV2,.,TGTGCCATAAGAGGGACTAGCGGGAGAAATGAGCAGTTCTTC,CAIRGTSGRNEQFF
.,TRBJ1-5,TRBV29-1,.,TGCAGCGTTGTGGTTCGGGGGGACAATCAGCCCCAGCATTTT,CSVVVRGDNQPQHF
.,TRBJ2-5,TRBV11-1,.,TGTGCCAGCAGCTTAGATGGGGGGTGGGAGACCCAGTACTTC,CASSLDGGWETQYF
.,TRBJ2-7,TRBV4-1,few,TGCGCCAGCAGCGGGGACAACTCCTACGAGCAGTACTTC,CASSGDNSYEQYF
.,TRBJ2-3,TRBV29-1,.,TGCAGCGTTGGGGTTAGCGGCACAGATACGCAGTATTTT,CSVGVSGTDTQYF
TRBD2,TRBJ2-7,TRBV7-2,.,TGTGCCAGCAGCAGGACTAGCGGGAGATCCTACGAGCAGTACTTC,CASSRTSGRSYEQYF